The clone carrying this T cell receptor (beta chain) was recorded many times. The antigen is not known. These data originate in a study of T cells in Graves' hyperthyroidism and ophthalmopathy. RNA transcripts served as the template for amplifying TCR beta CDR3 regions. The HTBI primer set drove a first-round RT-PCR of the TCR CDR3. TCRdb redid the calling of the multiplex PCR reads with MiXCR, one entry per CDR3 protein. The table includes roughly 290,000 distinct CDR3 sequences, about an eighth detected once. Overall study findings and caveats: A 13 V-J model separated ophthalmopathy from stable hyperthyroidism. Researchers found most expanded thyroid clonotypes above 0.001 in blood as well.

This clonotype was sampled from a middle-aged woman with Graves' hyperthyroidism. Sequencing used blood.

The CDR3 DNA is TGTGCCAGCAGCTACCGCTCGGCGGAAACCTACAATGAGCAGTTCTTC. The encoded protein is CASSYRSAETYNEQFF. The chain links TRBV11-3 to TRBJ2-1, with D hard to call. CDR1 is SGHNT and CDR2 is YENEEA in the germline V gene. V lost 4 bases to trimming and J lost 2 bases, with 15 bases between them. This CDR3 contains 16 residues.